This T cell receptor beta chain was observed in a study of blood T cell repertoires in COVID-19. Overall study: The cDNA or gDNA used as material had been derived from T cells, B-cell-depleted T cells, or PBMCs.

Original handling: Reference gene primers were amplified, and this amplification served to estimate nucleated cell counts. TCRdb keeps only in-frame clones here, not all; method: immunoSEQ multiplex PCR. The DNA was the basis for D and trimming; V, J and clone size are from that table. The data hold approximately 160,000 clones, with about 79% observed a single time. The CDR3 totals 15 residues. Trimming shortened V by 1 base and J by 0 bases, and 10 bases separated the two germline ends. The germline V gene encodes CDR1 LGHNA and CDR2 YNFKEQ. The source material was peripheral blood. This rearrangement joins TRBV4-2 to TRBJ2-7, with D uncertain. The origin of this receptor is a woman aged 45-60 years in a cohort sampled during active or convalescent COVID-19. The chain's CDR3 is CASSQGQVNSYEQYF. CDR3 in DNA: TGTGCCAGCAGCCAAGGGCAGGTCAACTCCTACGAGCAGTACTTC.